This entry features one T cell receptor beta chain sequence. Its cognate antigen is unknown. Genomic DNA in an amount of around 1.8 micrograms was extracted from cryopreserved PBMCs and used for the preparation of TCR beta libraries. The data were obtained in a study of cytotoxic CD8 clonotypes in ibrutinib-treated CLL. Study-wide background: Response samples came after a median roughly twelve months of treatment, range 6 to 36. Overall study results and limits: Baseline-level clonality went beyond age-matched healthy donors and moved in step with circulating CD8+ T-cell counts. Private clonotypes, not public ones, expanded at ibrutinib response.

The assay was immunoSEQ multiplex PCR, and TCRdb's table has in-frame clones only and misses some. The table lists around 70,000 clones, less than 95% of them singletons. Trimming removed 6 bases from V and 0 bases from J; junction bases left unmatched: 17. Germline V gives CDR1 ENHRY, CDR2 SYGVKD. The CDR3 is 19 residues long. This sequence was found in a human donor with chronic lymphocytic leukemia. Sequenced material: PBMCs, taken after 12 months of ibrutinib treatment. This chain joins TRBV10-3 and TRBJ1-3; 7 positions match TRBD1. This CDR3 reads CAIRKTPPGQKSSGNTIYF. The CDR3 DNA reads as TGTGCCATCAGAAAAACACCCCCGGGACAGAAAAGCTCTGGAAACACCATATATTTT.